This section outlines one TCR beta chain sequence together with its context. Its matching antigen is unknown. The sample is drawn from a study of cytotoxic CD8 clonotypes in ibrutinib-treated CLL. In the study overall: The study included approximately 10 relapsed/refractory and about 16 treatment-naive patients; about 17 had IGHV unmutated disease. Study observations and caveats: Clonality at baseline surpassed age-matched healthy donors and tracked circulating CD8+ T-cell counts. Clonality rose at ibrutinib response, held steady in sustained remission, and fell toward baseline at progression.

Data came from immunoSEQ multiplex PCR; TCRdb stores just in-frame clones and leaves some out. The sample has 250,000 to 350,000 clones; around 76% are singletons. J gave up 0 bases and V 4 bases, and 8 bases lay outside the gene matches. CDR3 length equals 16 residues. CDR1 and CDR2 (germline): MGHRA, YSYEKL. This rearrangement joins TRBV4-1 to TRBJ2-7; 8 nucleotides agree with TRBD2. The sample here was PBMCs, taken at disease progression, from a patient treated with ibrutinib. The origin of this receptor is a human donor with chronic lymphocytic leukemia. This CDR3 reads CASSPTGGGSSYEQYF. The CDR3 DNA follows: TGCGCCAGCAGCCCCACCGGGGGGGGAAGCTCCTACGAGCAGTACTTC.